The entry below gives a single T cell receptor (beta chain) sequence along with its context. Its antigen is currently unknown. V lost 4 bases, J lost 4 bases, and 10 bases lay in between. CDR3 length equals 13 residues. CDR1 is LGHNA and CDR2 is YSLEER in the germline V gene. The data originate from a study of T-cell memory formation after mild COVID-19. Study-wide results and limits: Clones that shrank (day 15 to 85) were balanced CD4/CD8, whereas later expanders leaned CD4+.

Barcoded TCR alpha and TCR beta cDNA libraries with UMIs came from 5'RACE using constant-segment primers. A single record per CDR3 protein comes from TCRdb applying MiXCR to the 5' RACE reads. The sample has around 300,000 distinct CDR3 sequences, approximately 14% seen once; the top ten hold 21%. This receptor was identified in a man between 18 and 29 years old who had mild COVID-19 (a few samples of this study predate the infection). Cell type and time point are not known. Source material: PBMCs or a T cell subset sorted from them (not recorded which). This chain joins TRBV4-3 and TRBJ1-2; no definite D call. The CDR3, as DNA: TGCGCCAGCAGCCCTGGGATAATCTATGGCTACACCTTC. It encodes CASSPGIIYGYTF.